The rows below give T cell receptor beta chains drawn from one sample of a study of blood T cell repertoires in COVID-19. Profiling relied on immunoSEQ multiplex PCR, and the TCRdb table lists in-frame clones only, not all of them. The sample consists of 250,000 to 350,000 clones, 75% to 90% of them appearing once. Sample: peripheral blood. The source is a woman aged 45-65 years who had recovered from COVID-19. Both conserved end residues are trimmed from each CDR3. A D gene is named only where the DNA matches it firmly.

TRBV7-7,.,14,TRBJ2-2,ASSLDGGTNTGELF
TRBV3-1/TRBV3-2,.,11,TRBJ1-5,ASSQDRDQPQH
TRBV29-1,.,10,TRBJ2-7,SAKGVSYEQY
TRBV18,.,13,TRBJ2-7,ASSPSSDSSYEQY
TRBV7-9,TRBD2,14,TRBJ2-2,ASSPPGLENTGELF
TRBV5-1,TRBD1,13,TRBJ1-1,ASSYGQGINTEAF
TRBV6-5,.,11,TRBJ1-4,ASSGVPYEKLF
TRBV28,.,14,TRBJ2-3,ASSLLGGTSTDTQY
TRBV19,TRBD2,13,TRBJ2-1,ASSMGGSAVGEQF
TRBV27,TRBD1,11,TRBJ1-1,ASSLTGDTEAF
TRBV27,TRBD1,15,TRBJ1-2,ASSPSPGTGSLYGYT
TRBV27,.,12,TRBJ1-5,ASSLGGPNQPQH
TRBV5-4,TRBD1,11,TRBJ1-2,ASRPGTAYGYT
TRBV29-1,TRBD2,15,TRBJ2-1,SVGRRGAGGPYNEQF
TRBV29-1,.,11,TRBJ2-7,SVAAGSSYEQY
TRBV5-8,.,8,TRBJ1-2,ASSLPGYT
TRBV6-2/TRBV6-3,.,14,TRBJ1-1,ASSSLGGLGGTEAF
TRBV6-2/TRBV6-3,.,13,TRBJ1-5,ASSYAAFVASAQH
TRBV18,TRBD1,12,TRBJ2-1,ASSPFTGVNEQF
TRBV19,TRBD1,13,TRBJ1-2,ASRRGQGRNYGYT
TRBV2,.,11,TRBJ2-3,ASSTPLTDTQY
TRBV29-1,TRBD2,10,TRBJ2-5,SAFSGSETQY
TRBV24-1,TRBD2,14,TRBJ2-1,ATSDLELAGPNEQF
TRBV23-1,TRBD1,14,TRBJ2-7,ASSQSGMTGDYEQY
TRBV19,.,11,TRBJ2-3,ASTLIIGDTQY
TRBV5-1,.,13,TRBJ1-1,ASSLYLGVNTEAF
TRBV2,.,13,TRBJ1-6,ASTADGGQHSPLH
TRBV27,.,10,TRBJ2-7,ASSFRGVEQY
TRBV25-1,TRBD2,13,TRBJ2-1,ASSSGLGRNDEQF
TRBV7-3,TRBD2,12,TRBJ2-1,ASSVSGPYNEQF
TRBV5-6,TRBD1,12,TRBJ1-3,ASRPGQAGNTIY
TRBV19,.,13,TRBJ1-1,ASSSGGDPNTEAF
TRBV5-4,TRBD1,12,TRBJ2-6,ASSVNRGANVLT
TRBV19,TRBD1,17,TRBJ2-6,ASSARPGQGTSGANVLT
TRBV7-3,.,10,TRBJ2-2,ASRRDFGELF
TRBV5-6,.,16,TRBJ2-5,ASSLAVATYYSQETQY
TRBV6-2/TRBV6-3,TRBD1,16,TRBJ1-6,ASSPRPGTAFYNSPLH
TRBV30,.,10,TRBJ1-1,AWGSMNTEAF
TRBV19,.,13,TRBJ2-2,ASSSSLVNTGELF
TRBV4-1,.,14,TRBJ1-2,ASSQDGSGWNYGYT
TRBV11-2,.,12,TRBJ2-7,ASSGGLVDYEQY